This TCR beta chain was sequenced during a study of HIV-infected patients and healthy controls. Reverse transcription used about 500 ng RNA and constant-region primers for alpha and beta. Separate chain-specific third strand synthesis with multiplexing indices produced the alpha and beta libraries. Each cDNA molecule was barcoded, and a single primer pair amplified each chain. Second strand DNA was synthesized using a primer at the SP2 site. Each CDR3 protein gets one entry after TCRdb re-called the 5' RACE reads with MiXCR. This sample has 18,000 or so distinct CDR3 sequences, with about 8.2% found just once. Study results and caveats: Study cohorts differed slightly in age and sex, but this did not explain diversity differences.

The CDR3 contains 12 residues. Per germline, CDR1 MDHEN and CDR2 SYDVKM. V lost 6 bases to trimming and J lost 7 bases, with 7 bases between them. All unsorted peripheral T cells were captured because whole blood was used without fractionation. About 40% of the ten uninfected healthy control donors were sampled twice, two to three months apart. In regard to this clonotype: Its antigen is undetermined.

The sequencing sample was made of blood. This chain joins TRBV28 and TRBJ1-6; D gene ambiguous. The TCR sequence derives from an adult in good health. CDR3 nucleotides: TGTGCCAGCAGACAGCTGAATTCACCCCTCCACTTT. Amino acid sequence: CASRQLNSPLHF.